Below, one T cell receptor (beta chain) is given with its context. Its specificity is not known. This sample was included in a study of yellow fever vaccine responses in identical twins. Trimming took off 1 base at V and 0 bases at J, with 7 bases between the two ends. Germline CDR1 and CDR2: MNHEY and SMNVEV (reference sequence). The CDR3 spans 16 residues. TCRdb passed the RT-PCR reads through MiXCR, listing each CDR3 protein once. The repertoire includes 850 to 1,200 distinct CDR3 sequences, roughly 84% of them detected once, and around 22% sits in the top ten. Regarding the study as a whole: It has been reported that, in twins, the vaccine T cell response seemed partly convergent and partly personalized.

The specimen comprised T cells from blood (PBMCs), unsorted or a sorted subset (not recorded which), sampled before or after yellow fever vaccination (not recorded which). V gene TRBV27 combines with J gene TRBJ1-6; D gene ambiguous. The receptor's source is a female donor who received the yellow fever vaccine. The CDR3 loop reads CASSLYQSSYNSPLHF. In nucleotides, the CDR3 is TGTGCCAGCAGTTTATATCAGAGCTCCTATAATTCACCCCTCCACTTT.